This entry lists 18 T cell receptor beta chains sequenced from one sample in a study of T-cell memory formation after mild COVID-19. Using its own MiXCR run on the 5' RACE reads, TCRdb lists one record per CDR3 protein. The sample lists roughly 450,000 distinct CDR3 sequences; about 18% were seen once. The sequenced sample was PBMCs or a T cell subset sorted from them (not recorded which). The receptors derive from an adult woman who had mild COVID-19 (a few samples of this study predate the infection). Cell type and time point are not known.

The sample holds a few counts of this clonotype. This chain uses TRBV12-3 or TRBV12-4 with TRBJ1-1; D is perhaps TRBD1 (5 bases). Trimming removed 3 bases at V and 4 bases at J, with 15 bases between. The CDR3 length is 15 residues. CDR3 loop: CASSFRDADGTEAFF. The CDR3 bases are TGTGCCAGCAGTTTTAGGGACGCTGATGGCACTGAAGCTTTCTTT.

In its sample, this clonotype was seen a few times. The chain has TRBV6-2 or TRBV6-3 and TRBJ2-2, with unresolved D. Trimming cost V 7 bases and J 0 bases, with 15 bases left between them. Germline CDR1 MNHEY, CDR2 SVGEGT. This CDR3 contains 16 residues. CDR3 sequence: CASTPLPFANTGELFF. CDR3 nucleotide sequence: TGTGCCAGCACCCCTTTACCGTTCGCGAACACCGGGGAGCTGTTTTTT.

J is TRBJ1-2 and V is TRBV5-1; no firm D call. The CDR3 has 14 amino acids. V was pared by 0 bases and J by 6 bases, with 12 bases between. Germline CDR1 SGHRS, CDR2 YFSETQ. The CDR3 nucleotides are TGCGCCAGCAGCTTGGGGGGATCGGGAAATGGCTACACCTTC. It codes for CASSLGGSGNGYTF.

The chain uses TRBV6-1 and TRBJ2-4; D gene uncertain. The CDR3 spans 12 residues. V shed 0 bases and J shed 11 bases, with 8 bases lying between them. Germline V gene data show CDR1 as MNHNS and CDR2 as SASEGT. Written as DNA, the CDR3 is TGTGCCAGCAGTGAAGCTCTAGGCCTTCAGTACTTC. The encoded protein is CASSEALGLQYF.

This clonotype has a count of ten or more. V and J are TRBV12-3 or TRBV12-4 and TRBJ2-5; D ambiguous. The CDR3 length is 11 residues. Trimming removed 3 bases at V and 4 bases at J, with 3 bases between. The CDR3 region has the DNA TGTGCCAGCAGTTTCGGAGAGACCCAGTACTTC. Its translation is CASSFGETQYF.

There are a few counts of this clonotype. V is TRBV7-2 and J is TRBJ1-5; D is unclear. Germline V gives CDR1 SGHTA, CDR2 FQGNSA. Trimming took 5 bases from V and 5 from J, leaving 16 bases between them. The CDR3 contains 15 residues. The CDR3 is CASSPSRYGDQPQHF. The CDR3 coding sequence is TGTGCCAGCAGCCCTAGCCGTTATGGGGATCAGCCCCAGCATTTT.

The chain couples TRBV20-1 to TRBJ1-2, with D possibly matching TRBD1 (5 bases). V was pared by 5 bases and J by 10 bases, with 38 bases between. The CDR3 loop spans 19 amino acids. The germline V gene has CDR1 DFQATT and CDR2 SNEGSKA (reference sequence). Here the CDR3 reads CSAPIHPRQPPLLTMVYTF. CDR3 nucleotides: TGCAGTGCTCCGATTCACCCCAGACAGCCGCCTCTCCTAACTATGGTCTACACCTTC.

This chain links TRBV7-2 with TRBJ2-2, with D perhaps TRBD1 (6 bases). The V gene's germline CDR1 is SGHTA and CDR2 FQGNSA. V lost 4 bases to trimming and J lost 4 bases, with 13 bases between them. The CDR3 runs 15 residues. The CDR3 loop reads CASSSQGSTTGELFF. CDR3 in DNA: TGTGCCAGCAGCTCTCAGGGGTCCACCACCGGGGAGCTGTTTTTT.

V is TRBV6-6 and J is TRBJ2-5, with TRBD2 matching over 10 bases. J gave up 1 base and V 5 bases, and 4 bases lay outside the gene matches. The germline CDR1 and CDR2 sequences are MNHNY and SVGAGI (reference sequence). This CDR3 is built from 15 residues. The CDR3 nucleotides read TGTGCCAGCAGTGGGCCTAGCGGGAGCCAAGAGACCCAGTACTTC. Its protein is CASSGPSGSQETQYF.

This sequence joins TRBV7-2 and TRBJ2-7, with D perhaps TRBD1 (5 bases). Looked up from germline, CDR1 is SGHTA and CDR2 is FQGNSA. Deletions cut 0 bases from V and 2 bases from J, with 11 bases between. This CDR3 has 15 amino acids. Here the CDR3 DNA reads TGTGCCAGCAGCTTAGCAGGGGTGGGGACCTACGAGCAGTACTTC. Its translation is CASSLAGVGTYEQYF.

A few counts support this clonotype. The chain employs TRBV13 and TRBJ2-1; no definite D call. The length of the CDR3 is 15 residues. V gave up 5 bases and J gave up 0 bases, with 11 bases separating them. Germline assignment: CDR1 PRHDT and CDR2 FYEKMQ (reference sequence). This CDR3 reads CASSPPTSSYNEQFF. The CDR3 DNA is TGTGCCAGCAGCCCCCCGACGAGCTCCTACAATGAGCAGTTCTTC.

This clonotype has a handful of counts. The CDR3: CASNDPGTSGTVGQFF. The CDR3, as DNA: TGTGCCAGCAACGACCCCGGGACTAGCGGGACCGTGGGGCAGTTCTTC. The chain recombines TRBV12-3 or TRBV12-4 with TRBJ2-1; 13 bases align to TRBD2. The V gene end was trimmed by 7 bases and the J gene end by 12 bases; junction bases not matched to a gene: 15. The length of the CDR3 is 16 residues.

The chain is built from TRBV10-3 and TRBJ2-2, with D possibly being TRBD1 (6 bases). The V gene lost 4 bases and the J gene lost 3 bases, with 9 bases spanning the gap. This CDR3 has 14 amino acids. The germline CDR1 and CDR2 sequences are ENHRY and SYGVKD. The CDR3 nucleotides are TGTGCCATCAGTGCCGGGACATACACCGGGGAGCTGTTTTTT. It yields the protein CAISAGTYTGELFF.

This clonotype was detected only a few times. The rearrangement uses TRBV4-3 and TRBJ2-2; 7 bases agree with TRBD1. Germline loops: CDR1 LGHNA, CDR2 YSLEER. With 0 bases clipped from V and 2 bases from J, the junction kept 6 bases outside the gene matches. The CDR3 is made up of 17 amino acids. DNA of the CDR3: TGCGCCAGCAGCCAAGATTACAGGGGTTTAAACACCGGGGAGCTGTTTTTT. It encodes CASSQDYRGLNTGELFF.

This clonotype was observed many times. The chain has TRBV24-1 and TRBJ2-1; D remains ambiguous. In germline, CDR1 is KGHDR, CDR2 SFDVKD. The CDR3 length is 13 residues. V gave up 6 bases and J gave up 4 bases, with 9 bases separating them. CDR3 sequence (DNA): TGTGCCACCAGTTTGACCAATTACAATGAGCAGTTCTTC. Its protein product is CATSLTNYNEQFF.

This clonotype occurred a few times. The genes are TRBV25-1 and TRBJ2-2; D is perhaps TRBD2 (6 bases). The CDR3 totals 13 residues. Germline lookup yields CDR1 MGHDK and CDR2 SYGVNS. Between the trimmed V and J ends, which lost 1 base and 9 bases, there was a span of 9 bases. CDR3 coding DNA: TGTGCCAGCAGTGAATCGGGGGTGCGGGAGCTGTTTTTT. This gives the protein CASSESGVRELFF.

This clonotype was recorded a few times. The chain is built from TRBV15 and TRBJ1-6; D not resolved. This CDR3 is 15 amino acids long. The germline gives CDR1 LNHNV, CDR2 YYDKDF (reference sequence). The ends were cut back, 0 bases at V and 10 bases at J, with 13 bases in the middle. The DNA for the CDR3 is TGTGCCACCAGCAGAGAGCGGGGTGTTGGATCACCCCTCCACTTT. Encoded protein: CATSRERGVGSPLHF.

The chain carries TRBV7-2 and TRBJ2-7, with D tentatively TRBD2 (6 bases). Trimming pared 0 bases from V and 2 bases from J, leaving 14 bases between. This CDR3 comprises 16 residues. Germline assignment: CDR1 SGHTA and CDR2 FQGNSA. Here the CDR3 DNA reads TGTGCCAGCAGCTTAGCGCCGGCGGGGAGCACCTACGAGCAGTACTTC. Amino acid sequence: CASSLAPAGSTYEQYF. The variable domain in full, with the rest retrieved from reference TRBV7-2 and TRBJ2-7, is GAGVSQSPSNKVTEKGKDVELRCDPISGHTALYWYRQSLGQGLEFLIYFQGNSAPDKSGLPSDRFSAERTGGSVSTLTIQRTQQEDSAVYLCASSLAPAGSTYEQYFGPGTRLTVT.